The T cell receptor beta chain described here comes from a study of T cell responses to AZD1222 COVID-19 vaccine. TCRdb's copy holds only in-frame clones and misses some; the assay was immunoSEQ multiplex PCR. Among 60,000 to 75,000 clones listed, approximately 90% were seen once. Germline CDR1 and CDR2: SGHNT and YENEEA. The CDR3 contains 14 residues. With 0 bases removed from V and 9 bases from J, the gap between germline ends came to 12 bases. This rearrangement joins TRBV11-3 to TRBJ2-4; no firm D call. This receptor was obtained from an adult who received the AZD1222 COVID-19 vaccine. The sample consisted of peripheral blood, taken 28 days after the second AZD1222 dose. In DNA form, the CDR3 reads TGTGCCAGCAGCTTAGATTATGGCGAAGGCATTCAGTACTTC. This gives the protein CASSLDYGEGIQYF.